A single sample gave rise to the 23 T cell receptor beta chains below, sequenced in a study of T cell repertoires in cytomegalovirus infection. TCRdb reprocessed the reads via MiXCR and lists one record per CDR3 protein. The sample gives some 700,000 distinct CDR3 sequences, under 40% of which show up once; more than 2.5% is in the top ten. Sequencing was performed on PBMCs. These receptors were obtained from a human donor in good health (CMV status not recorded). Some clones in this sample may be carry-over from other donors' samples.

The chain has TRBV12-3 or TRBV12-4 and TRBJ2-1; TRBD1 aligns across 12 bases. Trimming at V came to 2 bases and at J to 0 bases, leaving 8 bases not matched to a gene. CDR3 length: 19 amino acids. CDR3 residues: CASSLWDRGHRSSYNEQFF. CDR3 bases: TGTGCCAGCAGTTTATGGGACAGGGGGCATCGAAGCTCCTACAATGAGCAGTTCTTC.

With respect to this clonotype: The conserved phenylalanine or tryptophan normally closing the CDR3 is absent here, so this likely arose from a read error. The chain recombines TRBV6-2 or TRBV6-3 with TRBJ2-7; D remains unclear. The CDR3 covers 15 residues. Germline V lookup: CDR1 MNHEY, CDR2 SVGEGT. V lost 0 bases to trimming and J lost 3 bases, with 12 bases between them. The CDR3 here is CASSYSKVGNYEQYL. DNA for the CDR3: TGTGCCAGCAGTTACTCGAAAGTGGGGAACTACGAGCAGTACTTA.

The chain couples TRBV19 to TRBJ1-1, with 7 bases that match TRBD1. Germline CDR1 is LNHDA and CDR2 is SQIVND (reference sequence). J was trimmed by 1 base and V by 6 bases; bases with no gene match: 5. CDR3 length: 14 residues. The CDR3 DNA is TGTGCCAGTAGGGGGACAGACTGGAACACTGAAGCTTTCTTT. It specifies CASRGTDWNTEAFF. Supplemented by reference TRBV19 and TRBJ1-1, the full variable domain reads DGGITQSPKYLFRKEGQNVTLSCEQNLNHDAMYWYRQDPGQGLRLIYYSQIVNDFQKGDIAEGYSVSREKKESFPLTVTSAQKNPTAFYLCASRGTDWNTEAFFGQGTRLTVV.

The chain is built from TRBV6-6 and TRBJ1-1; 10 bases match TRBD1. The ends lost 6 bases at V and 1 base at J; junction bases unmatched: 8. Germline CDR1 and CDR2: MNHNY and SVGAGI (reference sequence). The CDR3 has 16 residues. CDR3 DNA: TGTGCCAGCAGCCGGGACAGGGGATCAACGAACACTGAAGCTTTCTTT. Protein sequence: CASSRDRGSTNTEAFF.

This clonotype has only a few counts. The DNA for the CDR3 is TGCGCCAGCAGCCTACTAGCGGAGAAACTCACAGATACGCAGTATTTT. The encoded protein is CASSLLAEKLTDTQYF. The chain joins TRBV4-1 to TRBJ2-3, with 8 bases fitting TRBD2. The CDR3 extends over 16 amino acids. Germline V lookup: CDR1 MGHRA, CDR2 YSYEKL. V shed 4 bases and J 2 bases; nucleotides not matched to a gene: 8.

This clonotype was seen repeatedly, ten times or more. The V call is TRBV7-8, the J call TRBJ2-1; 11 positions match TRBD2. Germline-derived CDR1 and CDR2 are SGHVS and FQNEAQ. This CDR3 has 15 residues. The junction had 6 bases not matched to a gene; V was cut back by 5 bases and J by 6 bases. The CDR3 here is CASSTLAGGLNEQFF. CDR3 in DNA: TGTGCCAGCAGCACCTTAGCGGGAGGGCTCAATGAGCAGTTCTTC.

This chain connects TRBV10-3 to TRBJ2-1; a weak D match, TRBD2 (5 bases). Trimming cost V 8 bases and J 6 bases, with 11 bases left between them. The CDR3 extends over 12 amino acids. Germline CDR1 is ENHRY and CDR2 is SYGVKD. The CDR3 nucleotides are TGTGCCATCCTAACAAGCGGCAATGAGCAGTTCTTC. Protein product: CAILTSGNEQFF.

The CDR3 sequence: CASSWGGVIGSPLHF. CDR3 sequence (DNA): TGTGCCAGCAGTTGGGGGGGGGTTATTGGTTCACCCCTCCACTTT. The chain links TRBV28 to TRBJ1-6; weak D call: TRBD1 (5 bases). Trimming shortened V by 4 bases and J by 9 bases, and 16 bases separated the two germline ends. CDR1 is MDHEN and CDR2 is SYDVKM in the germline V gene. CDR3 length: 15 residues.

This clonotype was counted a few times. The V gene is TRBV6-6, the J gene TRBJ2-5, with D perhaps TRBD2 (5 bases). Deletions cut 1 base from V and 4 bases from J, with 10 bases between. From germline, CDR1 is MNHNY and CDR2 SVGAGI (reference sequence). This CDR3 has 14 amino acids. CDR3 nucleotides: TGTGCCAGCAGTTACTACGGGATGGGAGAGACCCAGTACTTC. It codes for CASSYYGMGETQYF.

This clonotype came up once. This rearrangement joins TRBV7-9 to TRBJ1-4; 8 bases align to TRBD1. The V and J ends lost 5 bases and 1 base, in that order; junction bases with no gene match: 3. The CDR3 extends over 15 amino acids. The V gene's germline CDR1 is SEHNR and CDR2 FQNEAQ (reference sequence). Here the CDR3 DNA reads TGTGCCAGCAGCCCGGACAGGGTAACTAATGAAAAACTGTTTTTT. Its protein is CASSPDRVTNEKLFF.

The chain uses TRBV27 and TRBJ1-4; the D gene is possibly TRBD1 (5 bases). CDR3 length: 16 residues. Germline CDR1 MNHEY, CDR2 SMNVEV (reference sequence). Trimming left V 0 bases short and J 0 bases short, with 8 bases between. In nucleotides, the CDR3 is TGTGCCAGCAGTTTATCGGGGGTGGCAACTAATGAAAAACTGTTTTTT. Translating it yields CASSLSGVATNEKLFF.

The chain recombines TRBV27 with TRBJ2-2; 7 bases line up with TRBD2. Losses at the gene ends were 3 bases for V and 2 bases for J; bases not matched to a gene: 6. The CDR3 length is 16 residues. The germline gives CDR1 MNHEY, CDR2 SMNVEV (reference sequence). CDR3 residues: CASSLQGGRNTGELFF. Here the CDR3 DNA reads TGTGCCAGCAGTTTGCAGGGCGGGAGAAACACCGGGGAGCTGTTTTTT.

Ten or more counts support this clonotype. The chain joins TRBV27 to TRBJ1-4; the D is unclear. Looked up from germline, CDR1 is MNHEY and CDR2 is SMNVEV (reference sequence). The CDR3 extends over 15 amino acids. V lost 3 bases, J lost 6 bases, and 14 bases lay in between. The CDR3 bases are TGTGCCAGCAGTTTTTCGGTCGGGTCGGATGAAAAACTGTTTTTT. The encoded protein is CASSFSVGSDEKLFF.

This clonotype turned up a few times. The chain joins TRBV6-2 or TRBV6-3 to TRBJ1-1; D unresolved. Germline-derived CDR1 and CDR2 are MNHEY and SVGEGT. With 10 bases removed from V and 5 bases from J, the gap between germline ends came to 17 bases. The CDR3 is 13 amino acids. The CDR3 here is CATSLRPTTEAFF. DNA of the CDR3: TGTGCCACCTCATTACGTCCGACTACTGAAGCTTTCTTT.

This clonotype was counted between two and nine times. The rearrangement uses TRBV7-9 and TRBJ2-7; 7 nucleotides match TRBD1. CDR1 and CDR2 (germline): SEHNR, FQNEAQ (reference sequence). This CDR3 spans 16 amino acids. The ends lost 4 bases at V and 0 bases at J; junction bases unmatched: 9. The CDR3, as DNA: TGTGCCAGCAGCTCCACCCCGGGACAGAGCTCCTACGAGCAGTACTTC. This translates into CASSSTPGQSSYEQYF.

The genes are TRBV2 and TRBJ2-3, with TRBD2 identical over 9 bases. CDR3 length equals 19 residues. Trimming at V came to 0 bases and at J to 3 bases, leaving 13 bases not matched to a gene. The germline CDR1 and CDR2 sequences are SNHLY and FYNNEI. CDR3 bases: TGTGCCAGCAGTGAAGCGCTAAGGCGGGAGGGCCTTCGGACAGATACGCAGTATTTT. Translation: CASSEALRREGLRTDTQYF.

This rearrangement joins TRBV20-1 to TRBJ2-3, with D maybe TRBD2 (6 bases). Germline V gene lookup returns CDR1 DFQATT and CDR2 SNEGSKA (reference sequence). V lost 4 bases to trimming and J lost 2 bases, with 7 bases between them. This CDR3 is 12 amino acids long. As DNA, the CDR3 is TGCAGTGCTATGCGGGACACAGATACGCAGTATTTT. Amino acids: CSAMRDTDTQYF.

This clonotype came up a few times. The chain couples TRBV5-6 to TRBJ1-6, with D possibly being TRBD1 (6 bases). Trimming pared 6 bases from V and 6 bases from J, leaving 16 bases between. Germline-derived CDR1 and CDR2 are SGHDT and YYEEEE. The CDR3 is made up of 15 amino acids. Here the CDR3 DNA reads TGTGCCAGCATCCGGGCCGGGGGGCCTAATTCACCCCTCCACTTT. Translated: CASIRAGGPNSPLHF.

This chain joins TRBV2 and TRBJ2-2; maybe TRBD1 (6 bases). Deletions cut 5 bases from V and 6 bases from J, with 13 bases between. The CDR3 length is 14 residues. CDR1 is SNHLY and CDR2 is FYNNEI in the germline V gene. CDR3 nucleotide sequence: TGTGCCAGCAGTCAAACAGGGTACTCCGGGGAGCTGTTTTTT. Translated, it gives CASSQTGYSGELFF.

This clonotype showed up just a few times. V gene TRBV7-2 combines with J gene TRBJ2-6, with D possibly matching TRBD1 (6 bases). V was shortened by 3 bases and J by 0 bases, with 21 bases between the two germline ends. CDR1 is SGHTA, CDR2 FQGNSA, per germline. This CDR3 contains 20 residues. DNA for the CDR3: TGTGCCAGCAGCTTTAGGGACACGGGACATGTTAGCTCTGGGGCCAACGTCCTGACTTTC. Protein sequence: CASSFRDTGHVSSGANVLTF.

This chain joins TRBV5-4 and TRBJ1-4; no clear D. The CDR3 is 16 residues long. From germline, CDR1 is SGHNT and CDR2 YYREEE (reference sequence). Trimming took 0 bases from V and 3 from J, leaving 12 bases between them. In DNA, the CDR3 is TGTGCCAGCAGCTTGGGCGAATCTCGGGCTAATGAAAAACTGTTTTTT. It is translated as CASSLGESRANEKLFF.

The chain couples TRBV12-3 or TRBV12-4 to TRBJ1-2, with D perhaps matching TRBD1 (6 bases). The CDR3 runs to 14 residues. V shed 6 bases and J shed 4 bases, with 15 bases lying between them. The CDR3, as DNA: TGTGCCAGCAGCTGGGGGGGGGCAGGCTATGGCTACACCTTC. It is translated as CASSWGGAGYGYTF.

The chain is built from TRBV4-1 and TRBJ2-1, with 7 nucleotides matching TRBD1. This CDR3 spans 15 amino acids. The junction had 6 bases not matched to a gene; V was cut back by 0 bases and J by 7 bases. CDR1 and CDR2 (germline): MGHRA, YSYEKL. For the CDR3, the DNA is TGCGCCAGCAGCCAAGAGGACAGGTTGGGGAATGAGCAGTTCTTC. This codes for CASSQEDRLGNEQFF.